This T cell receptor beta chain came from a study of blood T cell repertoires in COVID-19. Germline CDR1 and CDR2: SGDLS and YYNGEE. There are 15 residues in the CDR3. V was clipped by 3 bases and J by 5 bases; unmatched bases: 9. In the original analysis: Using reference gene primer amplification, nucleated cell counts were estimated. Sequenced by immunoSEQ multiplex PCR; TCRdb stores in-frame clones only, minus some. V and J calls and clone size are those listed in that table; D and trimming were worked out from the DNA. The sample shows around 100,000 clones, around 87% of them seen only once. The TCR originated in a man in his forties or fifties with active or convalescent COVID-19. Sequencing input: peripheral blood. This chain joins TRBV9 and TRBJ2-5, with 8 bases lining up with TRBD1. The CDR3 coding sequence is TGTGCCAGCAGCGCCGGGGGCCGACAGGGGGAGACCCAGTACTTC. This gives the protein CASSAGGRQGETQYF.